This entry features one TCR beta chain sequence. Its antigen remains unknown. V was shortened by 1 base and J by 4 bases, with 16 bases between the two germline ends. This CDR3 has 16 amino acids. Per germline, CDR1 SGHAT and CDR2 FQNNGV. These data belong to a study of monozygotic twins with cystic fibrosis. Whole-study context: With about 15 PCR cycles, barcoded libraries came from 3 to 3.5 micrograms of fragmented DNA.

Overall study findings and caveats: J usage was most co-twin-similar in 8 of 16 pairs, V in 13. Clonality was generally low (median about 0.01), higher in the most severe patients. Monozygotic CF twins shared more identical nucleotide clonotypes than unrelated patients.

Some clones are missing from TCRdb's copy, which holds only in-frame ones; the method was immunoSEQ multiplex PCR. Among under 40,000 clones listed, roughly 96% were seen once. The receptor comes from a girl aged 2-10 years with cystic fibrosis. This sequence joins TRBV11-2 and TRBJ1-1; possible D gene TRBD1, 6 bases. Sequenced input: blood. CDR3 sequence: CASSLGDTYSGTEAFF. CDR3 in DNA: TGTGCCAGCAGCTTAGGGGACACCTATTCGGGCACTGAAGCTTTCTTT.